The rows below give T cell receptor beta chains drawn from one sample of a study of cytomegalovirus exposure and HLA in healthy donors. The method was immunoSEQ multiplex PCR; TCRdb's version includes in-frame clones alone and lacks a portion of them. Of 85,000 to 120,000 clones detected, 63% appear once; the ten largest clones hold over 4%. Source material: PBMCs. The receptors stem from a human donor in good health. Both conserved end residues are part of each CDR3.

V gene: TRBV6-5
J gene: TRBJ2-3
CDR3 protein: CATRAGSADTQYF

V gene: TRBV4-1
J gene: TRBJ2-5
CDR3 protein: CASSQDLPGLLKETQYF

V gene: TRBV5-6
J gene: TRBJ1-5
CDR3 protein: CASSPGQLGQPQHF

V gene: TRBV28
J gene: TRBJ2-7
CDR3 protein: CASSLRIAGVGEQYF

V gene: TRBV30
J gene: TRBJ2-6
CDR3 protein: CASGDGGSGANVLTF

V gene: TRBV28
J gene: TRBJ1-2
CDR3 protein: CASSLPGTAPYYGYTF

V gene: TRBV7-6
J gene: TRBJ1-4
CDR3 protein: CASSQRQGVNEKLFF

V gene: TRBV19
J gene: TRBJ2-1
CDR3 protein: CASSILASGEQFF

V gene: TRBV6-1
J gene: TRBJ1-4
CDR3 protein: CASSARDEKLFF

V gene: TRBV6-1
J gene: TRBJ2-5
CDR3 protein: CASRAGQYDESQYF

V gene: TRBV9
J gene: TRBJ1-1
CDR3 protein: CASSVVEGAQAFF

V gene: TRBV6-1
J gene: TRBJ2-7
CDR3 protein: CASSESGVQTYEQYF